The text below deals with one TCR beta chain. The antigen remains undetermined. The CDR3 consists of 12 residues. In germline, CDR1 is MNHNS, CDR2 SASEGT. The J segment lost 7 bases and the V segment lost 6 bases, leaving 5 bases of the junction unmatched. The record originates from a study of T cell repertoires in cytomegalovirus infection. Study-level background: Well-studied HLA-B-restricted epitopes and recently identified HLA-C-restricted epitopes of CMV were both used in the study. The public TCR beta signatures pointed to both CMV infection and matching HLA type.

Study conclusions and caveats: The ex vivo response was dominated by HLA-C-restricted CMV-specific TCR beta clonotypes. Carriers of CMV and the relevant HLA type were discriminated by public TCR beta frequency.

From the reads, TCRdb called clonotypes with MiXCR, one entry per CDR3 protein. The sample carries 650,000 to 900,000 distinct CDR3 sequences, approximately 29% recorded once. The chain combines TRBV6-1 with TRBJ1-1; 7 nucleotides agree with TRBD1. The starting material was cultured CD8+ T cells from PBMCs, obtained from culture after CMV antigen stimulation. The clonotype was recovered from a human donor in good health (CMV status not recorded). Some clones in this sample may be carry-over from other donors' samples. The CDR3 sequence: CASRAGQIEAFF. The DNA of the CDR3 is TGTGCCAGCAGGGCGGGACAGATTGAAGCTTTCTTT.